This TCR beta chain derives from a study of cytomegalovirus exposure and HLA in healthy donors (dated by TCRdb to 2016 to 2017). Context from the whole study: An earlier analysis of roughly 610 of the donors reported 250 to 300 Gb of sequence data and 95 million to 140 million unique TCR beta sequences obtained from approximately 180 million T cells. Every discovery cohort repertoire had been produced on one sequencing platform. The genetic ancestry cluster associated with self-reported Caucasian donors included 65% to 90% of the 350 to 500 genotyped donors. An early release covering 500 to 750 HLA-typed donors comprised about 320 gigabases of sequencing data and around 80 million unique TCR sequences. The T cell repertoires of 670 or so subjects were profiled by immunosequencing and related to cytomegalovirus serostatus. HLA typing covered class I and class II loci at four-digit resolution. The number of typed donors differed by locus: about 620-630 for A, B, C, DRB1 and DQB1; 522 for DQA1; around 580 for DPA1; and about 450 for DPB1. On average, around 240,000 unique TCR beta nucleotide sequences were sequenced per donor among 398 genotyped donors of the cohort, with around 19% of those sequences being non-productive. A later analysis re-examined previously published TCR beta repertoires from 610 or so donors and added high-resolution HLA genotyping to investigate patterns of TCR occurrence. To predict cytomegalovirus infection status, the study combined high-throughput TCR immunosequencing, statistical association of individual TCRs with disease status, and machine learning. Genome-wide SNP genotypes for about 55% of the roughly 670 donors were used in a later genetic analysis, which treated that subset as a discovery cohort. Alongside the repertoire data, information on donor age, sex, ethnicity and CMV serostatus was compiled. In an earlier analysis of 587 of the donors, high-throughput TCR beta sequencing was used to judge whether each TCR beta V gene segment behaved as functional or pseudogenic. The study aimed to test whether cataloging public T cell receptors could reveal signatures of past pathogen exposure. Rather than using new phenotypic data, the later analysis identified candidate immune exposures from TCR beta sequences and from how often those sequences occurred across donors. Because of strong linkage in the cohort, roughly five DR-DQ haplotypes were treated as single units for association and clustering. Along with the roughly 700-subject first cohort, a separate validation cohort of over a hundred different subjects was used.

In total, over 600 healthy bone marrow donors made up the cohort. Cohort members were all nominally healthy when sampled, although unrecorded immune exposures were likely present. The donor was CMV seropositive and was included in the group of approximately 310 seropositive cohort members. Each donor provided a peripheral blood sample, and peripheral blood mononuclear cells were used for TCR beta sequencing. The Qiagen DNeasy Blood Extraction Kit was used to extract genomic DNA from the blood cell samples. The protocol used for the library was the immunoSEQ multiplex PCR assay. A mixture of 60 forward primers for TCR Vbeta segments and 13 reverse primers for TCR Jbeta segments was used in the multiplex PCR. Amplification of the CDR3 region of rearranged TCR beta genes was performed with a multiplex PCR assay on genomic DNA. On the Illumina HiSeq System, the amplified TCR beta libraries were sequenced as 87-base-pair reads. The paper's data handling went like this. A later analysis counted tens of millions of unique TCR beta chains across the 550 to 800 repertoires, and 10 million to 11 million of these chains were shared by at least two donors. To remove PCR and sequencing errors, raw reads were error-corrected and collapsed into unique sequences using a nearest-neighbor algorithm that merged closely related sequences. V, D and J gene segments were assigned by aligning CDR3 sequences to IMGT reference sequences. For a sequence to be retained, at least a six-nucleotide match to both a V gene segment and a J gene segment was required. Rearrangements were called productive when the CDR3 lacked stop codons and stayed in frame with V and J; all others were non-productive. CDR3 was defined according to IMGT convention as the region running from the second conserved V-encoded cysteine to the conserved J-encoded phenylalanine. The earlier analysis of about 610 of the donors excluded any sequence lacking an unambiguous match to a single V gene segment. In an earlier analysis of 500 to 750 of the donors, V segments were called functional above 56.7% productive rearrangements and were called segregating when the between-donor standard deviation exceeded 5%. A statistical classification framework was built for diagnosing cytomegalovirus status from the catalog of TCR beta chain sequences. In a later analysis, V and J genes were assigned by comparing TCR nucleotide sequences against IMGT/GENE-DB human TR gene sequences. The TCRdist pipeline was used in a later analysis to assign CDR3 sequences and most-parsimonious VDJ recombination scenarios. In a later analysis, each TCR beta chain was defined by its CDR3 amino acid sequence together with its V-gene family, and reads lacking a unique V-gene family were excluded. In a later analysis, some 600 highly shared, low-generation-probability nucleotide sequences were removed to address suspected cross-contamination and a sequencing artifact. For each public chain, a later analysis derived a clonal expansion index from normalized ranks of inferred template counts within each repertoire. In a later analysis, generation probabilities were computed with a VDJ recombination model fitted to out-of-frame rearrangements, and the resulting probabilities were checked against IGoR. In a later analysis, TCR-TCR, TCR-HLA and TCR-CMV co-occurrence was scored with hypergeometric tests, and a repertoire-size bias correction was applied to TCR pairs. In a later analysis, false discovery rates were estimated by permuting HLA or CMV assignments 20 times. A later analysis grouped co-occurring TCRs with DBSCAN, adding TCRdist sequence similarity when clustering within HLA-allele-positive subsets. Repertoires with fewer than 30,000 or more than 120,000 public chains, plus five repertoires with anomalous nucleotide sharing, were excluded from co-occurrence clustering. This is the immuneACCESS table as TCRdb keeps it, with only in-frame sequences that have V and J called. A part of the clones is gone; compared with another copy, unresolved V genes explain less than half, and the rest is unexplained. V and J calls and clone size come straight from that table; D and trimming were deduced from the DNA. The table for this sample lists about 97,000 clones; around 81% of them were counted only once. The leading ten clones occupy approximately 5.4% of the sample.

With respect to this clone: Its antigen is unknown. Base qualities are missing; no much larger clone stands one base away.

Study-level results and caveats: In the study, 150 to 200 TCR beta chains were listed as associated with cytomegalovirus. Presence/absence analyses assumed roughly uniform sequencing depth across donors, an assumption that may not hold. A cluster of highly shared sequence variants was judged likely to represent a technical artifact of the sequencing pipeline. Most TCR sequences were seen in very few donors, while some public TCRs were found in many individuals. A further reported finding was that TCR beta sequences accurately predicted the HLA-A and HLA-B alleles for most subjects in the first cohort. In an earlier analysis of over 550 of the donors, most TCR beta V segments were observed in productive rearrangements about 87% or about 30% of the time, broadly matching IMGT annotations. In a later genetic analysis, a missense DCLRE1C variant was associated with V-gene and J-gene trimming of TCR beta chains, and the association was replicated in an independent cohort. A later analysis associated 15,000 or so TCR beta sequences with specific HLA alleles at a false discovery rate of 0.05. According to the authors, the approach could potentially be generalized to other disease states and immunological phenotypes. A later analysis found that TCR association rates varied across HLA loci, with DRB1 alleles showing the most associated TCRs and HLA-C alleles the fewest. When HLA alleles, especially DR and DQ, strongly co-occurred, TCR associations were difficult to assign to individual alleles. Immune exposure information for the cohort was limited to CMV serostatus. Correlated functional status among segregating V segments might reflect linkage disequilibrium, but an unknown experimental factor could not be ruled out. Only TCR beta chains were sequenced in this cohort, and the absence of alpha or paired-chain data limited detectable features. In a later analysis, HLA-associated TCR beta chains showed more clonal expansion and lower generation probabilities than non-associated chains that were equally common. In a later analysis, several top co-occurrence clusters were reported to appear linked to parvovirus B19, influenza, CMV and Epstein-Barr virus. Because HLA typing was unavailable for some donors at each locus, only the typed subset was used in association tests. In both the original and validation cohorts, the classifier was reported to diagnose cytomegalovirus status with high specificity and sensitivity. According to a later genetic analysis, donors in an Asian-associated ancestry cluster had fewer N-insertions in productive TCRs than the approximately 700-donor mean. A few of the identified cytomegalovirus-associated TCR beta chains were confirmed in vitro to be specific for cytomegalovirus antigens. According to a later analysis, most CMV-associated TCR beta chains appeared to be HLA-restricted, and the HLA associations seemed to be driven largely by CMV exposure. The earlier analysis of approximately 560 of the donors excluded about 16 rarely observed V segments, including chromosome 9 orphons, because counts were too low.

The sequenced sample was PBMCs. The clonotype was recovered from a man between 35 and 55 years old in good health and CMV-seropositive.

The DNA sequence reads TGTGCCAGCGCCGGACAGGGAGTAACGGATACGCAGTATTTT. This sequence encodes CASAGQGVTDTQYF. The chain is encoded by TRBV2 joined to TRBJ2-3, with 8 central nucleotides matching TRBD1. From its cysteine to its phenylalanine, the CDR3 spans 14 amino acids. Left in the record is the CDR3 DNA by itself, 42 bases read in frame from the first base. V is pruned by 8 bases and J by 6 bases, leaving 10 bases of the junction without a gene match. The germline V gene yields SNHLY for CDR1 and FYNNEI for CDR2.